Given below is one TCR beta chain in context. What it binds is not known. Vbeta (60) and Jbeta (13) primers were used in the PCR. The authors' processing: Some 11 million shared chains were among the roughly 80 million unique TCR beta chains that a later analysis counted. TCRdb keeps only in-frame clones here, not all; method: immunoSEQ multiplex PCR. The V and J calls and clone size were taken over from that table, and D and trimming were inferred from the DNA. In the table there are some 200,000 clones, approximately 80% of which are singletons. The CDR3 contains 15 residues. Between the trimmed V and J ends, which lost 6 bases and 4 bases, there was a span of 18 bases. Germline V gene lookup returns CDR1 MNHNS and CDR2 SASEGT. The sample comes from a study of cytomegalovirus exposure and HLA in healthy donors. Study results and caveats: Later work found most CMV-associated TCR beta chains apparently HLA-restricted. The study reported that TCR beta sequences accurately predicted HLA-A and HLA-B alleles in most subjects. CMV serostatus was the only immune exposure information that was available.

The sample consisted of PBMCs. This sequence joins TRBV6-1 and TRBJ1-2; a possible D gene is TRBD1 (5 bases). This receptor was identified in a boy between 2 and 10 years old in good health and CMV-seronegative. CDR3 DNA sequence: TGTGCCAGCAGCAAAGAGGTGGGGCTCAGCTATGGCTACACCTTC. Its protein is CASSKEVGLSYGYTF.